A selection of T cell receptor beta chains follows, all from one sample in a study of neurological immune-mediated disorders. One entry per CDR3 protein, called by TCRdb with MiXCR from the 5' RACE reads. The data show fewer than 85,000 distinct CDR3 sequences, 17% seen once. Sequencing input: PBMCs. The receptors here all came from a woman between 40 and 50 years old in good health. Both conserved end residues are part of each CDR3. D genes are given only for firm matches. A row's size may be missing; if present it is once, few, many or a size class.

v_gene	abundance	d_gene	j_gene	CDR3aa	CDR3nt
TRBV29-1	NA	NA	TRBJ1-2	CSVEWPTYGYTF	TGCAGCGTTGAGTGGCCCACCTATGGCTACACCTTC
TRBV7-6	NA	NA	TRBJ1-5	CASSLEAGGKGQPQHF	TGTGCCAGCAGCTTAGAGGCTGGGGGGAAAGGTCAGCCCCAGCATTTT
TRBV5-1	many	NA	TRBJ1-1	CASSFVSPSEGMNTEAFF	TGCGCCAGCAGCTTTGTATCCCCGTCCGAGGGGATGAACACTGAAGCTTTCTTT
TRBV5-1	few	NA	TRBJ2-2	CASSFGDNNTGELFF	TGCGCCAGCAGCTTCGGGGACAACAACACCGGGGAGCTGTTTTTT
TRBV6-5	many	NA	TRBJ1-5	CASSGMGQPQHF	TGTGCCAGCAGTGGGATGGGGCAGCCCCAGCATTTT
TRBV2	few	NA	TRBJ2-7	CASSEARAPEQYF	TGTGCCAGCAGTGAAGCGAGGGCACCCGAGCAGTACTTC
TRBV2	many	NA	TRBJ1-5	CASSDSLGEAGRQPQHF	TGTGCCAGCAGTGATTCTCTGGGCGAGGCAGGACGGCAGCCCCAGCATTTT
TRBV9	NA	NA	TRBJ1-1	CASSRNRVGMNTEAFF	TGTGCCAGCAGTCGGAACAGGGTGGGGATGAACACTGAAGCTTTCTTT
TRBV7-2	many	NA	TRBJ1-5	CASSYLSGADQPQHF	TGTGCCAGCAGTTACCTATCGGGAGCGGATCAGCCCCAGCATTTT
TRBV7-2	many	NA	TRBJ2-3	CALRGLASNTDTQYF	TGTGCCCTTCGGGGCCTAGCATCTAACACAGATACGCAGTATTTT
TRBV5-1	many	NA	TRBJ2-3	CASSLSGAGTDTQYF	TGCGCCAGCAGCTTATCCGGGGCAGGCACAGATACGCAGTATTTT
TRBV28	NA	NA	TRBJ1-5	CASSLGGGNQPQHF	TGTGCCAGCAGTTTAGGGGGCGGCAATCAGCCCCAGCATTTT
TRBV7-9	medium-sized	NA	TRBJ2-2	CASSLGGTGELFF	TGTGCCAGCAGCTTGGGCGGTACCGGGGAGCTGTTTTTT
TRBV7-2	many	NA	TRBJ2-3	CASSSQPRLSTDTQYF	TGTGCCAGCAGCTCCCAACCGCGGCTCAGCACAGATACGCAGTATTTT
TRBV30	few	TRBD1	TRBJ2-7	CAWGKDRGYEQYF	TGTGCCTGGGGTAAAGACAGGGGCTACGAGCAGTACTTC
TRBV7-2	many	NA	TRBJ1-1	CASILPHDLNTEAFF	TGTGCCAGCATCCTCCCCCACGACCTGAACACTGAAGCTTTCTTT
TRBV12-3/TRBV12-4	NA	NA	TRBJ1-1	CASSYSDRVNTEAFF	TGTGCCAGCAGTTACTCGGACCGGGTGAACACTGAAGCTTTCTTT
TRBV5-5	many	NA	TRBJ1-4	CASSLGLGDEKLFF	TGTGCCAGCAGCTTAGGGCTAGGGGACGAAAAACTGTTTTTT
TRBV7-2	few	NA	TRBJ2-2	CASSLRAGKWDTGELFF	TGTGCCAGCAGCTTAAGGGCCGGGAAATGGGACACCGGGGAGCTGTTTTTT
TRBV6-2/TRBV6-3	many	NA	TRBJ1-5	CASSYPSGLTKGNNQPQHF	TGTGCCAGCAGTTACCCTTCGGGACTCACTAAAGGTAACAATCAGCCCCAGCATTTT
TRBV29-1	many	TRBD1	TRBJ2-1	CSASPPGRGNEQFF	TGCAGCGCATCCCCCCCCGGCAGGGGGAATGAGCAGTTCTTC
TRBV20-1	NA	NA	TRBJ2-7	CSARAPLGYEQYF	TGCAGTGCCCGGGCGCCTCTGGGGTACGAGCAGTACTTC